These T cell receptor beta chains were read from a single sample in a study of human T cells and chemical hapten exposure. TCRdb recomputed calls from the RACE reads with MiXCR, one row per CDR3 protein. This sample has over 75,000 distinct CDR3 sequences; about 6.8% occur once, and the top ten carry around 1.5%. Here the sequenced sample was whole blood, taken in connection with sensitization to the hapten diphenylcyclopropenone (DPC). The source is a woman in her twenties or thirties with alopecia areata. Some clones in this sample may be carry-over from other donors' samples. Both conserved end residues are part of each CDR3. The D gene is left open where the match is weak. Size tells how often a clone was seen (once, few, many) or the class of an expanded clone, and some rows leave it out.

v_gene,j_gene,abundance,d_gene,CDR3aa,CDR3nt
TRBV27,TRBJ1-1,many,.,CASSLSRGQASTEAFF,TGTGCCAGCAGTTTGTCCCGGGGCCAGGCAAGCACTGAAGCTTTCTTT
TRBV12-3/TRBV12-4,TRBJ1-5,few,TRBD1,CASIRTGWNQPQHF,TGTGCCAGCATCCGGACAGGGTGGAATCAGCCCCAGCATTTT
TRBV12-3/TRBV12-4,TRBJ1-6,.,TRBD1,CASSKTGSGSPLHF,TGTGCCAGCAGTAAGACAGGGAGTGGTTCACCCCTCCACTTT
TRBV7-8,TRBJ2-2,many,.,CASSLSDRPNTGELFF,TGTGCCAGCAGCCTATCCGACAGACCGAACACCGGGGAGCTGTTTTTT
TRBV7-2,TRBJ2-3,many,TRBD2,CASSFLSGGFGDTQYF,TGTGCCAGCAGCTTCTTAAGCGGGGGTTTCGGAGATACGCAGTATTTT
TRBV6-1,TRBJ1-5,many,.,CASSEGEDWQPQHF,TGTGCCAGCAGTGAAGGGGAGGACTGGCAGCCCCAGCATTTT
TRBV6-1,TRBJ2-1,few,.,CASRLLALLFSYNEQFF,TGTGCCAGCAGGCTATTAGCCCTGCTCTTCTCCTACAATGAGCAGTTCTTC
TRBV7-2,TRBJ1-2,.,TRBD1,CASSIGQGTGGYTF,TGTGCCAGCAGCATTGGACAGGGCACCGGTGGCTACACCTTC
TRBV18,TRBJ1-1,.,TRBD1,CASSTGDSEAFF,TGTGCCAGCTCGACCGGGGACAGTGAAGCTTTCTTT
TRBV19,TRBJ2-6,few,.,CASTRTAGANVLTF,TGTGCCAGTACGCGGACAGCTGGGGCCAACGTCCTGACTTTC
TRBV5-5,TRBJ1-1,.,.,CASSLPYRGRNTEAFF,TGTGCCAGCAGCTTGCCATACCGGGGCCGTAACACTGAAGCTTTCTTT
TRBV18,TRBJ2-3,many,TRBD2,CASSPVGAGTGAVGVTQYF,TGTGCCAGCTCACCGGTCGGAGCGGGGACCGGCGCCGTCGGGGTTACGCAGTATTTT
TRBV11-1,TRBJ2-3,many,.,CASSSYAGGGPDTQYF,TGTGCCAGCAGCTCGTACGCAGGGGGGGGGCCGGATACGCAGTATTTT
TRBV29-1,TRBJ1-1,many,.,CSVHRGRDTEAFF,TGCAGCGTTCACCGGGGGAGAGACACTGAAGCTTTCTTT
TRBV7-2,TRBJ2-2,few,.,CASEWQGGTGELFF,TGTGCCAGCGAATGGCAGGGAGGCACCGGGGAGCTGTTTTTT
TRBV6-2/TRBV6-3,TRBJ2-3,many,TRBD2,CASSYSSSGGTQYF,TGTGCCAGCAGTTACTCGTCTAGCGGGGGTACGCAGTATTTT
TRBV28,TRBJ1-5,.,.,CASSPIEGNQPQHF,TGTGCCAGCAGTCCGATCGAGGGTAATCAGCCCCAGCATTTT
TRBV7-9,TRBJ2-3,many,.,CASSSTGSSLHTQYF,TGTGCCAGCAGCTCGACCGGGTCTAGCCTACATACGCAGTATTTT
TRBV7-3,TRBJ2-1,many,.,CASSLTGTPYYNEQFF,TGTGCCAGCAGCTTAACCGGGACACCCTACTACAATGAGCAGTTCTTC
TRBV13,TRBJ2-7,few,.,CASSLNSPYEQYF,TGTGCCAGCAGCTTAAACAGCCCCTACGAGCAGTACTTC
TRBV12-3/TRBV12-4,TRBJ2-5,many,.,CASSSGSGETQYF,TGTGCCAGCAGTTCCGGGTCCGGGGAGACCCAGTACTTC
TRBV6-6,TRBJ1-4,few,.,CASIGEGNEKLFF,TGTGCCAGCATCGGGGAGGGAAATGAAAAACTGTTTTTT
TRBV5-4,TRBJ2-5,few,TRBD2,CASSQGLAGPTLPGTQYF,TGTGCCAGCAGCCAGGGACTAGCGGGGCCCACCTTACCGGGGACCCAGTACTTC
TRBV5-1,TRBJ2-1,many,TRBD1,CASSNRPGQGRSYNEQFF,TGCGCCAGCAGTAACAGACCGGGACAGGGTAGGTCCTACAATGAGCAGTTCTTC
TRBV19,TRBJ1-5,.,.,CASSIRNDRSNQPQHF,TGTGCCAGTAGTATCCGAAACGACAGGAGCAATCAGCCCCAGCATTTT
TRBV18,TRBJ2-2,.,.,CVSPDRNTGELFF,TGTGTCAGCCCGGACAGGAACACCGGGGAGCTGTTTTTT
TRBV2,TRBJ1-1,.,.,CASSGMANTEAFF,TGTGCCAGCAGTGGGATGGCGAACACTGAAGCTTTCTTT
TRBV5-6,TRBJ1-1,.,.,CASSSHPAGDIKNTEAFF,TGTGCCAGCAGCTCTCACCCGGCGGGGGACATCAAAAACACTGAAGCTTTCTTT